The present entry profiles one T cell receptor beta chain with its context. After removal of 2 bases from V and 6 bases from J, the junction contained 3 bases not matched to a gene. Germline lookup yields CDR1 MNHEY and CDR2 SMNVEV (reference sequence). The CDR3 is made up of 13 amino acids. The record originates from a study of human T cells and chemical hapten exposure. About the research overall: TCR yields differed between samples (mainly from small differences in pooled library volume).

TCRdb re-derived calls from the RACE reads in MiXCR, one entry per CDR3 protein. The sample contains some 400,000 distinct CDR3 sequences, 5.1% of which appear only once. Stated time point: pre-sensitization, week 0. The treatment is: therapeutic diphenylcyclopropenone sensitization with weekly scalp DPC. V usage is TRBV27 and J usage is TRBJ1-1, with 7 bases lining up with TRBD1. The sample here was whole blood, taken in connection with sensitization to the hapten diphenylcyclopropenone (DPC). This TCR was sampled from a woman aged 45-65 years with alopecia areata. Some clones in this sample may be carry-over from other donors' samples. The DNA for the CDR3 is TGTGCCAGCAGTTTACGTCAGGGGGCTGAAGCTTTCTTT. Translating it yields CASSLRQGAEAFF.